The subject of this entry is one T cell receptor beta chain. These data come from a study of blood T cell repertoires in COVID-19. Seattle's cohort entered during active infection and was followed longitudinally. Original processing notes: The authors estimated nucleated cell counts from reference gene primer amplification. TCRdb's table, derived via immunoSEQ multiplex PCR, lists solely in-frame clones and lacks some. V and J calls and clone size are given by that table; D and trimming were obtained from the DNA. The sample includes tens of thousands of clones, around 67% of them seen just once. The CDR3 runs 12 residues. V was pared by 3 bases and J by 12 bases, with 12 bases between. CDR1 is SGHNT, CDR2 YYREEE, per germline (reference sequence).

V usage is TRBV5-4 and J usage is TRBJ1-4; D uncertain. The sequence was obtained from a man aged 65 to 85 with COVID-19, enrolled during active disease. What was sequenced was peripheral blood. CDR3 sequence: CASSSNLRELFF. The CDR3 bases are TGTGCCAGCAGCTCAAACCTGCGTGAACTGTTTTTT.